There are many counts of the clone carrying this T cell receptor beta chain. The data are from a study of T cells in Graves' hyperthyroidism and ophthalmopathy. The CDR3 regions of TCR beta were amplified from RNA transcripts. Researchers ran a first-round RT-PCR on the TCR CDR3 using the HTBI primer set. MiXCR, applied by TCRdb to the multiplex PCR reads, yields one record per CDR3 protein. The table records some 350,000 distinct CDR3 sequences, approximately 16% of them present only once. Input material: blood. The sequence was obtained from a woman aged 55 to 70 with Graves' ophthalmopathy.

CDR3 sequence (DNA): TGTGCCAGCAGTCCTCTCGGGACAGGCAAGAGCAATCAGCCCCAGCATTTT. This gives the protein CASSPLGTGKSNQPQHF. V is TRBV12-3 or TRBV12-4 and J is TRBJ1-5, with 8 bases aligning to TRBD1. Losses at the gene ends were 5 bases for V and 1 base for J; bases not matched to a gene: 10. CDR3 length: 17 residues.